This TCR beta chain emerged from a study of blood T cell repertoires in COVID-19. TCRdb's table, derived via immunoSEQ multiplex PCR, lists solely in-frame clones and lacks some. The sample contains approximately 190,000 clones, about 80% of which appear only once. V lost 0 bases and J lost 7; bases outside the gene matches: 7. This CDR3 comprises 15 residues. CDR1 LGHNA and CDR2 YSLEER come from the germline V gene. V and J are TRBV4-3 and TRBJ1-1; TRBD1 aligns across 8 bases. Source material: PBMCs or T cells enriched from blood (not recorded which). This clonotype originated in a woman aged 55-70 years with acute COVID-19. DNA of the CDR3: TGCGCCAGCAGCCAAGATAACAGGGGGTCCCTTGAAGCTTTCTTT. The encoded protein is CASSQDNRGSLEAFF.